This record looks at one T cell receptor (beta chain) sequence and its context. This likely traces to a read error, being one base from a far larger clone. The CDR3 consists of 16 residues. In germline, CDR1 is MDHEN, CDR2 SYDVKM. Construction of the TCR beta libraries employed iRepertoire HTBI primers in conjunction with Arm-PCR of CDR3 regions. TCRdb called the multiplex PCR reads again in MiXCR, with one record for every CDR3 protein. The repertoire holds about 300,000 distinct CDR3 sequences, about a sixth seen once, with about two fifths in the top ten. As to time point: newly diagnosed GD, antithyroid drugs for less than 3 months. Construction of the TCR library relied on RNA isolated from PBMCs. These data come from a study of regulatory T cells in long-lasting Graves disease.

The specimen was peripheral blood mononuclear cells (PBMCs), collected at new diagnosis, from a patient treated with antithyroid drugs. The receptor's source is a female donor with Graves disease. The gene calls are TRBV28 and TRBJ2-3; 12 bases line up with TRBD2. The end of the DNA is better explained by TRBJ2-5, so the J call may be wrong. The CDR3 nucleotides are TGTGCCAGCAGACCGACTAGCGGGAGTATATCAGATACCCAGTACTTC. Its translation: CASRPTSGSISDTQYF.